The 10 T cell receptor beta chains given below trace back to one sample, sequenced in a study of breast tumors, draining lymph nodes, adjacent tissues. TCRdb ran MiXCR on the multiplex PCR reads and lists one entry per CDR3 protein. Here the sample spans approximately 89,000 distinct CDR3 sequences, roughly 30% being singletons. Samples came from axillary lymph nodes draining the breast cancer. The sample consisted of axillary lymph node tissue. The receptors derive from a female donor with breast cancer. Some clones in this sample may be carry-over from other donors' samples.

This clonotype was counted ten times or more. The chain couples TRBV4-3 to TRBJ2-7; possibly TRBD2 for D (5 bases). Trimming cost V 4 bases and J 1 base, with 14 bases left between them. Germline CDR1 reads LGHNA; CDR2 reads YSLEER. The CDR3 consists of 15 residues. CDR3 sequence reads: CASSLEMGRSYEQYF. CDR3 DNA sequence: TGCGCCAGCAGCCTCGAGATGGGGAGATCCTACGAGCAGTACTTC.

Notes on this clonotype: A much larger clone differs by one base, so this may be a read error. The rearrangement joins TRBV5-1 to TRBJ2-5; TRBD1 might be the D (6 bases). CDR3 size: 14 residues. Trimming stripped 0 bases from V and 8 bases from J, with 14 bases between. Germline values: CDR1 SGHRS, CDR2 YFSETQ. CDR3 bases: TGCGCCAGCAGCTTGGACAGGGCTGGGGACACCCAGTACTTC. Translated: CASSLDRAGDTQYF.

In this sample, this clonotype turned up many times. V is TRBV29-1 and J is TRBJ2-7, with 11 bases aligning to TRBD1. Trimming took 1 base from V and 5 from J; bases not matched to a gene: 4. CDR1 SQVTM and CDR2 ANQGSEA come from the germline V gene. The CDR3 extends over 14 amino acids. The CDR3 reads CSVEGGTGGNEQYF. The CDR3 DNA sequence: TGCAGCGTTGAAGGTGGGACAGGGGGGAACGAGCAGTACTTC.

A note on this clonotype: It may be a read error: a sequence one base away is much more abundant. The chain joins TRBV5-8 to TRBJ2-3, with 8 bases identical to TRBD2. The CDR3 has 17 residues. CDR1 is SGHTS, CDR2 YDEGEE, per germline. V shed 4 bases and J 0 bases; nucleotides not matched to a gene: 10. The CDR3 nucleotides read TGTGCCAGCAGCCGTGGTAGGGCGGGAGGAAGCACAGATACGCAGTATTTT. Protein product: CASSRGRAGGSTDTQYF.

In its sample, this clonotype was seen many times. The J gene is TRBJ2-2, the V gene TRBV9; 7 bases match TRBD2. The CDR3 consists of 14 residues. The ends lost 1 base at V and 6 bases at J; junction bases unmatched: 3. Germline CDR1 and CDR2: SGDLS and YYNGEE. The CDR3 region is CASSVMGGSGELFF. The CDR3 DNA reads TGTGCCAGCAGCGTAATGGGGGGGTCCGGGGAGCTGTTTTTT.

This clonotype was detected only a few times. CDR3 bases: TGTGCCAGCAGCCAAGGAGGTTCGGGAGGAGCAGATACGCAGTATTTT. Protein product: CASSQGGSGGADTQYF. The genes are TRBV3-1 and TRBJ2-3; 7 nucleotides agree with TRBD2. V shed 1 base, J shed 4 bases, and the junction held 8 bases outside the gene matches. Germline V gene lookup returns CDR1 LGHDT and CDR2 YNNKEL (reference sequence). CDR3 length equals 16 residues.

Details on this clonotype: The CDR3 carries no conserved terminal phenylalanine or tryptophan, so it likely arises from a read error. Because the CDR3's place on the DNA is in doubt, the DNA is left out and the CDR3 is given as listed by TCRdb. The CDR3 reads CASSFSANTGELVL. The gene calls are TRBV5-5 and TRBJ2-2. The CDR3 length equals 14 residues, ends included. The germline gives CDR1 SGHKS, CDR2 YYEKEE (reference sequence).

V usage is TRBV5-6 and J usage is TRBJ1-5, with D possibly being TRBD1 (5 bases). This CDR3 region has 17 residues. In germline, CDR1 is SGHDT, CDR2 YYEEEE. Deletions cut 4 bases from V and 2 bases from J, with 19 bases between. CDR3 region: CASSRDPGLVGNQPQHF. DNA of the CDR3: TGTGCCAGCAGCCGCGACCCGGGGCTCGTGGGCAATCAGCCCCAGCATTTT.

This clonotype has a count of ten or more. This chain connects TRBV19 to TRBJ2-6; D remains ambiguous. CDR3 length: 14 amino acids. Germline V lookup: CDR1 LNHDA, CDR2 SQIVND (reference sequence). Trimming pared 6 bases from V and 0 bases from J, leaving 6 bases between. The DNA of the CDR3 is TGTGCCAGTAGGAGCCGCTCTGGGGCCAACGTCCTGACTTTC. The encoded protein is CASRSRSGANVLTF.

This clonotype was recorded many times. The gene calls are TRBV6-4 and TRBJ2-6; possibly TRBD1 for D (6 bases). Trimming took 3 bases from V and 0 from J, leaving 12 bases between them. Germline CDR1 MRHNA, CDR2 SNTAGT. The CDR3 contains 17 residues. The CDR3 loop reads CASSDSGQPSGANVLTF. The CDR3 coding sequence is TGTGCCAGCAGTGATTCCGGACAGCCCTCTGGGGCCAACGTCCTGACTTTC.